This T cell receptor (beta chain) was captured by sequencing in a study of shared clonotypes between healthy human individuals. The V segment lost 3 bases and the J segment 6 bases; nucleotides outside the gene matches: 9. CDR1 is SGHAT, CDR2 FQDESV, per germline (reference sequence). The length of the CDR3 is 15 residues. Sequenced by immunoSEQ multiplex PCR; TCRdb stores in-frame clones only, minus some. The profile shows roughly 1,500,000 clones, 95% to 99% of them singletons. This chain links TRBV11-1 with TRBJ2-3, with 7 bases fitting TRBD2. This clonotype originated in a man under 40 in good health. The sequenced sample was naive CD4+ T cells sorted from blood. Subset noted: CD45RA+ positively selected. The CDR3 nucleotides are TGTGCCAGCAGCTTTTTAAGAGAACTAGCGGATACGCAGTATTTT. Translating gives CASSFLRELADTQYF.